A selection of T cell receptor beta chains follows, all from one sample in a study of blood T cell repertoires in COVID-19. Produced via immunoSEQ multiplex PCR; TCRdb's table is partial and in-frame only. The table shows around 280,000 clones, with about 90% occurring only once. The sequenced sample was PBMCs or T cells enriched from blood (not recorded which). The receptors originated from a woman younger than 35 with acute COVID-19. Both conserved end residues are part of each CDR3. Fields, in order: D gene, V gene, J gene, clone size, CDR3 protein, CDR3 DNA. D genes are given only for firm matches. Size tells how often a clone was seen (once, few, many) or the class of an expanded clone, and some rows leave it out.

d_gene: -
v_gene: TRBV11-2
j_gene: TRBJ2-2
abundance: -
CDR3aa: CASSTRTANTGELFF
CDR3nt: TGTGCCAGCAGCACAAGGACAGCGAACACCGGGGAGCTGTTTTTT

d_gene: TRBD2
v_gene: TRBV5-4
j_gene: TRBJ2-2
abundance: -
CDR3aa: CASSLGGLAGTGELFF
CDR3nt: TGTGCCAGCAGCTTGGGGGGACTAGCAGGCACCGGGGAGCTGTTTTTT

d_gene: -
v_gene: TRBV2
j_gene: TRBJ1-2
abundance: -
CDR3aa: CASSESRPGYTF
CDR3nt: TGTGCCAGCAGTGAGAGCCGCCCTGGCTACACCTTC

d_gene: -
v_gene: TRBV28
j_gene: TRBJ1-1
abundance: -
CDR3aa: CASSPLGGRVDTEAFF
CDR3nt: TGTGCCAGCAGTCCGCTAGGAGGACGGGTCGACACTGAAGCTTTCTTT

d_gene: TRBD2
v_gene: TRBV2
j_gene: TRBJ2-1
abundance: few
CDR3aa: CASSPRILAGGREFF
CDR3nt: TGTGCCAGCAGTCCCCGTATACTAGCGGGAGGACGGGAGTTCTTC

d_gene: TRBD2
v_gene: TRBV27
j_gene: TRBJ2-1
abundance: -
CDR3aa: CASTPGGAGGRDPYEQFF
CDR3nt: TGTGCCAGCACCCCGGGGGGGGCTGGCGGGAGGGATCCGTATGAGCAGTTCTTC

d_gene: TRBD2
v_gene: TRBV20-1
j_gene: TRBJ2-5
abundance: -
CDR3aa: CGRDYRETQYF
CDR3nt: TGCGGGAGGGACTATAGGGAGACCCAGTACTTC

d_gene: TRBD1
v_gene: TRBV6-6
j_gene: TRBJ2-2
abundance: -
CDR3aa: CASSGYTGAWTGELFF
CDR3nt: TGTGCCAGCAGTGGCTATACAGGGGCATGGACCGGGGAGCTGTTTTTT

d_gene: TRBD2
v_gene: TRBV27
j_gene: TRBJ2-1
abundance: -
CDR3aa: CASSFRRTSGTYNEQFF
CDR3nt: TGTGCCAGCAGTTTCCGACGGACTAGCGGGACCTACAATGAGCAGTTCTTC

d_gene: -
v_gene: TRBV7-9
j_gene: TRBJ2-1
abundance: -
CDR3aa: CASSLGSGDHNEQFF
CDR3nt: TGTGCCAGCAGCTTAGGATCGGGAGACCACAATGAGCAGTTCTTC

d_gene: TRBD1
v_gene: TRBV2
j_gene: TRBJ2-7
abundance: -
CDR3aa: CASMPTGYYEQYF
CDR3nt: TGTGCCAGCATGCCGACAGGGTACTACGAGCAGTACTTC

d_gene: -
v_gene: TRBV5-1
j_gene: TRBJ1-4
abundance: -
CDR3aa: CASSLDSTTNEKLFF
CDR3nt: TGCGCCAGCAGCTTGGATTCAACAACTAATGAAAAACTGTTTTTT

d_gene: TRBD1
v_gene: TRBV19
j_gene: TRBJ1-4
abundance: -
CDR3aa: CASSITDRGLTNEKLFF
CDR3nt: TGTGCCAGTAGTATAACGGACAGGGGACTAACTAATGAAAAACTGTTTTTT

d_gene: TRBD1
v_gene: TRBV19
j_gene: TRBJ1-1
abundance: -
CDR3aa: CATFPGGTGETEAFF
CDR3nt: TGTGCCACCTTCCCAGGGGGGACAGGGGAGACTGAAGCTTTCTTT

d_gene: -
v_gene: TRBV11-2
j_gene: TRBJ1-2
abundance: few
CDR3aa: CASSPGATNYGYTF
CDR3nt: TGTGCCAGCAGCCCAGGGGCGACTAACTATGGCTACACCTTC

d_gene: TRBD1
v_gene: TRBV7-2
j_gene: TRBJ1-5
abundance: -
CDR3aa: CASSLGQGARGGQPQHF
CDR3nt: TGTGCCAGCAGCTTAGGACAGGGGGCGAGGGGGGGTCAGCCCCAGCATTTT

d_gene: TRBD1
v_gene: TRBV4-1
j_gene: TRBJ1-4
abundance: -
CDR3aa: CASSLDRGRNEKLFF
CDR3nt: TGCGCCAGCAGCCTTGACAGGGGGCGGAATGAAAAACTGTTTTTT

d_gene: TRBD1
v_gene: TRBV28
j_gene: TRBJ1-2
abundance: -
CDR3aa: CASRGTASNYGYTF
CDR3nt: TGTGCCAGCAGGGGGACAGCCTCTAACTATGGCTACACCTTC

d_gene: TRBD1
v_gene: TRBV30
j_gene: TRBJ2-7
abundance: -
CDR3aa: CAWSRGRVYEQYF
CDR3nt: TGTGCCTGGAGTAGGGGGCGCGTATACGAGCAGTACTTC

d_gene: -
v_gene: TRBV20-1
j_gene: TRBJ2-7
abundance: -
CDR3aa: CSAKSREQYF
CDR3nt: TGCAGTGCTAAGTCTCGGGAGCAGTACTTC

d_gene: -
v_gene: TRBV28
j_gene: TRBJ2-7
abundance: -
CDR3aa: CASSSQGTAYEQYF
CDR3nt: TGTGCCAGCAGTTCCCAGGGAACGGCCTACGAGCAGTACTTC

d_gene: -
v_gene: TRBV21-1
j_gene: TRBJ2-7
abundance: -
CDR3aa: CASSKAQDRIYEQYF
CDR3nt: TGTGCCAGCAGCAAAGCGCAGGACAGGATCTACGAGCAGTACTTC

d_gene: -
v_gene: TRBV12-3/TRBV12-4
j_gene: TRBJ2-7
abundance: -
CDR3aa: CASSVSDEQYF
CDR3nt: TGTGCCAGCAGTGTCTCGGACGAGCAGTACTTC

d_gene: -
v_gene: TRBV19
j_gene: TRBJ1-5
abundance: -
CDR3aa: CASSYNRNSNQPQHF
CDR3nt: TGTGCCAGTAGTTATAACAGAAATAGCAATCAGCCCCAGCATTTT

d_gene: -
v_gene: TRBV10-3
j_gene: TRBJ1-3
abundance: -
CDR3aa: CAISGVGQRNTIYF
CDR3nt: TGTGCCATCAGTGGGGTGGGACAACGAAACACCATATATTTT

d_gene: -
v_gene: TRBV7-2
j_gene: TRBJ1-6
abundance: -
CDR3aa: CASSYVGRRTDNSPLHF
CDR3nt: TGTGCCAGCAGCTACGTCGGGAGGAGGACTGATAATTCACCCCTCCACTTT

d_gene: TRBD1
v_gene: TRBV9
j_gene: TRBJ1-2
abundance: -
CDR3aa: CASSVGQGVYGYTF
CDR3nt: TGTGCCAGCAGCGTAGGACAGGGAGTTTATGGCTACACCTTC

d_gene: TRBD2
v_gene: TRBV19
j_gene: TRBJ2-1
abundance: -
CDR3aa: CASSNVISGRYNEQFF
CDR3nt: TGTGCCAGTAGTAATGTGATTAGCGGGAGGTACAATGAGCAGTTCTTC

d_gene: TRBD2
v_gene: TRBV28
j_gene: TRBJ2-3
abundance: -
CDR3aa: CATTTSGSPDTQYF
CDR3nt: TGTGCCACCACGACTAGCGGGAGCCCAGATACGCAGTATTTT

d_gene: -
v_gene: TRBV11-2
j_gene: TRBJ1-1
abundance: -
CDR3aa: CASSQTGLGSGEAFF
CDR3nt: TGTGCCAGCAGCCAAACAGGGCTAGGTTCAGGCGAAGCTTTCTTT

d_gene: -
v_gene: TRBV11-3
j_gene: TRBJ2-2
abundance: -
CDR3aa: CASSLVGGTGELFF
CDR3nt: TGTGCCAGCAGCTTAGTAGGGGGCACCGGGGAGCTGTTTTTT

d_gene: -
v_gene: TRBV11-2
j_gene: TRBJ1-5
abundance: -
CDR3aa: CASSTLGQPQHF
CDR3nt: TGTGCCAGCAGCACCCTAGGCCAGCCCCAGCATTTT

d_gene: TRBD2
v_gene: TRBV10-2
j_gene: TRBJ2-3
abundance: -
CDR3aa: CASSGPELAGALADTQYF
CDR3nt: TGCGCCAGCAGTGGCCCCGAACTAGCGGGAGCTCTGGCAGATACGCAGTATTTT

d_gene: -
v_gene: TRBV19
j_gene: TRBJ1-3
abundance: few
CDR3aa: CASSMERRRGNTIYF
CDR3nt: TGTGCCAGTAGTATGGAGCGGAGACGAGGAAACACCATATATTTT

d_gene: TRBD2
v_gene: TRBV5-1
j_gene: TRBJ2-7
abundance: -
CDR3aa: CASSLAGGAYEQYF
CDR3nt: TGCGCCAGCAGCCTAGCGGGGGGAGCCTACGAGCAGTACTTC

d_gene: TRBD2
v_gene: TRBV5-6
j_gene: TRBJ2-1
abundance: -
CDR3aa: CASSLGAGTSGLYEQFF
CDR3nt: TGTGCCAGCAGCTTGGGGGCGGGGACTAGCGGGCTCTATGAGCAGTTCTTC

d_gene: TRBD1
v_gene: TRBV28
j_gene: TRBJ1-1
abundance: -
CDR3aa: CASSEPGQGGTEAFF
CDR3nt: TGTGCCAGCAGTGAGCCCGGACAGGGTGGGACTGAAGCTTTCTTT

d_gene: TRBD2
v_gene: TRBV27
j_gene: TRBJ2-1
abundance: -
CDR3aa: CASSLTSGSSYNEQFF
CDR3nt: TGTGCCAGCAGTCTCACTAGCGGGAGCTCCTACAATGAGCAGTTCTTC

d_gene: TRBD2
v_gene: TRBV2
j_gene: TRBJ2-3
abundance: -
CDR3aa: CASSDTRTSPFF
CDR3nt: TGTGCCAGCAGTGATACCCGGACTAGTCCTTTTTTT

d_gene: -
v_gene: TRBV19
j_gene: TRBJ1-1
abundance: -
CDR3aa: CASSMGGGAEAFF
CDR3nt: TGTGCCAGTAGTATGGGGGGGGGAGCTGAAGCTTTCTTT

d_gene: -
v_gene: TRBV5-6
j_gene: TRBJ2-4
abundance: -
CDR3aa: CASSLAVSGAAKNIQYF
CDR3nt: TGTGCCAGCAGCTTGGCGGTTTCAGGGGCGGCCAAAAACATTCAGTACTTC

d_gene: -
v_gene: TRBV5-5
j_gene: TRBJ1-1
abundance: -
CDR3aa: CASSLLLETTEAFF
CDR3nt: TGTGCCAGCAGCTTGCTCCTGGAGACGACTGAAGCTTTCTTT

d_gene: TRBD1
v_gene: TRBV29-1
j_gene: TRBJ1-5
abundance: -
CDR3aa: CSVAGTANQPQHF
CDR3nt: TGCAGCGTGGCCGGGACAGCTAATCAGCCCCAGCATTTT

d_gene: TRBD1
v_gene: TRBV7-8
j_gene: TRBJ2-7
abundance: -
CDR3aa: CASSPGTGSYEQYF
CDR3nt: TGTGCCAGCAGCCCGGGGACAGGTTCCTACGAGCAGTACTTC

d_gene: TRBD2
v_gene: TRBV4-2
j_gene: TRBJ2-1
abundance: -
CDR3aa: CASSHPSGAHNEQFF
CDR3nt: TGTGCCAGCAGCCACCCTAGCGGGGCACACAATGAGCAGTTCTTC

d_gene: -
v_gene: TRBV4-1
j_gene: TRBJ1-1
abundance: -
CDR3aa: CASSQDLSPNTEAFF
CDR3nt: TGCGCCAGCAGCCAAGATCTAAGCCCGAACACTGAAGCTTTCTTT

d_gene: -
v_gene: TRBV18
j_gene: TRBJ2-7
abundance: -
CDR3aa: CASSPGRIGYEQYF
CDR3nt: TGTGCCAGCTCACCAGGGCGCATAGGCTACGAGCAGTACTTC

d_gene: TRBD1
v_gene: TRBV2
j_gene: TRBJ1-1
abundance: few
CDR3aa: CASTGEPNTEAFF
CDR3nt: TGTGCCAGTACAGGGGAACCGAACACTGAAGCTTTCTTT